The present T cell receptor beta chain was sequenced within a study of T cell responses to AZD1222 COVID-19 vaccine. Findings and caveats of the study: Repertoire sampling occurred only after the peak T cell response. The donor cohort was predominantly white British with a female majority, and clonal diversity may have been underestimated. Vaccine-associated CD4 TCRs ranged over spike, dominating at 160-218 and 743-854. With two AZD1222 doses given, Spike-specific TCR breadth and depth both rose.

About this clone itself: Its antigen remains unidentified.

V lost 8 bases and J 6 bases, leaving 17 bases between the germline ends. The length of the CDR3 is 13 residues. Germline V gene sequence: CDR1 SNHLY, CDR2 FYNNEI. Using immunoSEQ multiplex PCR, the repertoire was profiled, and TCRdb retains in-frame clones only, with some absent. The sample lists 34,000 or so clones; 70% to 90% were seen once. The clonotype originates from an adult in good health. The starting material was peripheral blood, obtained on day 0 of AZD1222 vaccination. The V and J genes are TRBV2 and TRBJ2-7, with no clear D. The CDR3 here is CASGPELTFEQYF. DNA of the CDR3: TGTGCCAGCGGACCGGAATTAACCTTCGAGCAGTACTTC.